This T cell receptor (beta chain) appears in the sequencing data of a study of shared clonotypes between healthy human individuals. Overall study results and limits: Expectations were that clonotype sharing among donors would be affected by sequencing depth.

Generated by immunoSEQ multiplex PCR, the TCRdb table keeps only in-frame clones and is missing some. The table records a few million clones, approximately 90% of them present only once. Comment on this clone: The antigen is not known.

CDR3 length equals 12 residues. Germline CDR1 reads SGHAT; CDR2 reads FQDESV (reference sequence). V gave up 5 bases and J gave up 5 bases, with 9 bases separating them. The chain joins TRBV11-1 to TRBJ1-1; D is undetermined. The material sequenced was naive CD4+ T cells from PBMCs. As for subset: CD45RA+ positively selected. The TCR originated in a man between 18 and 35 years old in good health. Some clones in this sample may be carry-over from other donors' samples. This CDR3 reads CASSPYGTEAFF. The CDR3 DNA reads as TGTGCCAGCAGCCCCTATGGGACTGAAGCTTTCTTT.